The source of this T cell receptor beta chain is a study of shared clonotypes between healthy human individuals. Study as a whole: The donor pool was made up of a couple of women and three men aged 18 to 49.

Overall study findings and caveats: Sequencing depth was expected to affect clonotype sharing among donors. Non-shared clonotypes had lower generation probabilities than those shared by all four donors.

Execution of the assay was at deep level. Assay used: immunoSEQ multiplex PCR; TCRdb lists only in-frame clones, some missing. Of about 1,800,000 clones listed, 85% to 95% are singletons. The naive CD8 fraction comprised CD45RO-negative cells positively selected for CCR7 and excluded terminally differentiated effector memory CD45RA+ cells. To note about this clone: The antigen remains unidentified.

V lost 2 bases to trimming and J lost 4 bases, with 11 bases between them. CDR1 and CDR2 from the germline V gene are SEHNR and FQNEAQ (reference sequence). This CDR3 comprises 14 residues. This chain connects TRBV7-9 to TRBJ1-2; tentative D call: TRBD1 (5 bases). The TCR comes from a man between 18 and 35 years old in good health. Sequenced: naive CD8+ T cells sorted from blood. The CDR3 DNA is TGTGCCAGCAGCTTATCGGAGGGGCCCTATGGCTACACCTTC. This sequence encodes CASSLSEGPYGYTF.